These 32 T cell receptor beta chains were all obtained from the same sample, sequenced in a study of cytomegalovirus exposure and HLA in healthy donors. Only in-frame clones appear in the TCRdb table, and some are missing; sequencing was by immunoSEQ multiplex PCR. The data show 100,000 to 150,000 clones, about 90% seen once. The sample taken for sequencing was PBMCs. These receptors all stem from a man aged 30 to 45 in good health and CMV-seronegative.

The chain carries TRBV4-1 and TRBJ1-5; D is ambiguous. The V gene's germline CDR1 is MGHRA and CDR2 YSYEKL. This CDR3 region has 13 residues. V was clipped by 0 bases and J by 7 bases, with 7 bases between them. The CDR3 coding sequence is TGCGCCAGCAGCCAAGATGGGAGCCAGCCCCAGCATTTT. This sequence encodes CASSQDGSQPQHF.

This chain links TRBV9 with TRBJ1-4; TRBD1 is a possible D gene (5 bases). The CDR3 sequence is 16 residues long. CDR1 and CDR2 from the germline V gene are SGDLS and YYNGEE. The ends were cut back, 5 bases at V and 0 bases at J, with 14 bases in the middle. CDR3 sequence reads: CASSPGGSATNEKLFF. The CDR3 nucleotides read TGTGCCAGCAGTCCGGGGGGAAGCGCAACTAATGAAAAACTGTTTTTT. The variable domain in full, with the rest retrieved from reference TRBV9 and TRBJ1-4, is DSGVTQTPKHLITATGQRVTLRCSPRSGDLSVYWYQQSLDQGLQFLIQYYNGEERAKGNILERFSAQQFPDLHSELNLSSLELGDSALYFCASSPGGSATNEKLFFGSGTQLSVL.

In nucleotides, the CDR3 is TGTGCCAGCAGTTTATCGTCTAGCGGGAGGGATTTGGATGAGCAGTTCTTC. It specifies CASSLSSSGRDLDEQFF. The V gene is TRBV27, the J gene TRBJ2-1, with 12 bases that match TRBD2. Looked up from germline, CDR1 is MNHEY and CDR2 is SMNVEV (reference sequence). The trim removed 0 bases at V and 8 bases at J, leaving 8 bases unmatched. This CDR3 has 17 amino acids.

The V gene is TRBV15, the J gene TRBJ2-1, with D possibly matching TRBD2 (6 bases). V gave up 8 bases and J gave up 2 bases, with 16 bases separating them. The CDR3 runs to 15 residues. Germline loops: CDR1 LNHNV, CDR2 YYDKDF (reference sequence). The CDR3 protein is CATRRGRGTYNEQFF. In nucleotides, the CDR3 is TGTGCCACCCGGCGCGGGCGGGGCACCTACAATGAGCAGTTCTTC.

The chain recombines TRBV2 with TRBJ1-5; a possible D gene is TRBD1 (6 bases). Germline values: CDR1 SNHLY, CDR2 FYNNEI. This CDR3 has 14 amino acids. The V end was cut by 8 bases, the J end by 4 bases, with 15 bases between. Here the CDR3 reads CASQYRALNQPQHF. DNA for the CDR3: TGTGCCAGCCAATACAGGGCGTTAAATCAGCCCCAGCATTTT.

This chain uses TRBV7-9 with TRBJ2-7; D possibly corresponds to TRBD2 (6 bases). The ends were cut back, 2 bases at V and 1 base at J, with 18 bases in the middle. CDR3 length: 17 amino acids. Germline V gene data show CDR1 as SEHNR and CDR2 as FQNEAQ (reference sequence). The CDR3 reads CASSLRGRGPMSYEQYF. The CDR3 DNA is TGTGCCAGCAGCTTAAGAGGGCGGGGCCCTATGTCCTACGAGCAGTACTTC.

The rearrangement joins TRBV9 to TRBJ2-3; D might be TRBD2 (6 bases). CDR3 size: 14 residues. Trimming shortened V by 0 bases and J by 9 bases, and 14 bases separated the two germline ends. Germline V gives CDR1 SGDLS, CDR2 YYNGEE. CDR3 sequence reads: CASSVAVGGGTQYF. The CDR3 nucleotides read TGTGCCAGCAGCGTAGCGGTCGGGGGAGGAACGCAGTATTTT.

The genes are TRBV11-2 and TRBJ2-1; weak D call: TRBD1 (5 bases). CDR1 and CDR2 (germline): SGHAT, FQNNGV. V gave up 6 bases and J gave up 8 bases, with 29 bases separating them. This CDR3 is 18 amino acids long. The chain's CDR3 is CASRPTLFEAAGNDEQFF. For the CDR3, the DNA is TGTGCCAGCAGGCCAACCCTCTTTGAGGCGGCAGGGAACGATGAGCAGTTCTTC.

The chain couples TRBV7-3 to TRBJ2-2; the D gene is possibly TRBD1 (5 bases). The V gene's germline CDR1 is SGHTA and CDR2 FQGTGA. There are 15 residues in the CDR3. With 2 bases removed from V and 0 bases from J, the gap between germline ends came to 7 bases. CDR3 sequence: CASSLDRSNTGELFF. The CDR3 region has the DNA TGTGCCAGCAGCTTAGACAGATCGAACACCGGGGAGCTGTTTTTT.

This CDR3 is CASSLSFGRQSNEQFF. The CDR3, as DNA: TGCGCCAGCAGCTTGAGTTTTGGCAGGCAGAGCAATGAGCAGTTCTTC. The V gene is TRBV5-1, the J gene TRBJ2-1; no definite D call. V was cut by 1 base and J by 6 bases, with 17 bases left in between. From germline, CDR1 is SGHRS and CDR2 YFSETQ. The CDR3 loop spans 16 amino acids.

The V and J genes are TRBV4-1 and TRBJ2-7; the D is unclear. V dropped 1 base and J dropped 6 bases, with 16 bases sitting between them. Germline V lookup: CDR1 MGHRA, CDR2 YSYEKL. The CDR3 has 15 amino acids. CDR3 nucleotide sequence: TGCGCCAGCAGCCAAGTGGCCAGGTATAGTCCCGAGCAGTACTTC. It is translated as CASSQVARYSPEQYF.

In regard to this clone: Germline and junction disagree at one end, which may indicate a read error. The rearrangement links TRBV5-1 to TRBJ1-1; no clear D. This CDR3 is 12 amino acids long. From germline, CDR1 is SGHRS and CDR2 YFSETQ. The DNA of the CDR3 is TGCGCCAGCAGCCCGGAGGGCCCTGAGGCTTTCTTT. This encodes CASSPEGPEAFF.

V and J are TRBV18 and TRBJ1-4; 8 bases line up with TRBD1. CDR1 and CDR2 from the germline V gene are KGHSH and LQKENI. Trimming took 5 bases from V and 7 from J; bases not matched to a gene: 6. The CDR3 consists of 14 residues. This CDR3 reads CASSEQGASEKLFF. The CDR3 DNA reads TGTGCCAGCTCAGAGCAGGGGGCAAGTGAAAAACTGTTTTTT.

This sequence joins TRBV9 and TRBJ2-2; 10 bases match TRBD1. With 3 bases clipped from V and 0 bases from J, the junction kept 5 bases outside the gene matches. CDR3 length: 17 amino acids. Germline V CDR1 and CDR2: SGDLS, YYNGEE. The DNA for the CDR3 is TGTGCCAGCAGCGAGGGGACAGGGGCTTCGAACACCGGGGAGCTGTTTTTT. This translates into CASSEGTGASNTGELFF.

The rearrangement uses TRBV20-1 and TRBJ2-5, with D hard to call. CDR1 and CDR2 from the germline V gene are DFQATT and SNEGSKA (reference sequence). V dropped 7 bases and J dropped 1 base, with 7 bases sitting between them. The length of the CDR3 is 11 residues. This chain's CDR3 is CSGRSQETQYF. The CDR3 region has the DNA TGCAGTGGGCGGTCCCAAGAGACCCAGTACTTC.

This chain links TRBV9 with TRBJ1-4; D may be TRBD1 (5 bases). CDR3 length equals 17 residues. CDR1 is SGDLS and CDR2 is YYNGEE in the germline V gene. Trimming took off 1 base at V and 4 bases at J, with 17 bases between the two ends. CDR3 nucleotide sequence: TGTGCCAGCAGCGTACTGGGGGGATCAGGCGGTAATGAAAAACTGTTTTTT. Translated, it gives CASSVLGGSGGNEKLFF.

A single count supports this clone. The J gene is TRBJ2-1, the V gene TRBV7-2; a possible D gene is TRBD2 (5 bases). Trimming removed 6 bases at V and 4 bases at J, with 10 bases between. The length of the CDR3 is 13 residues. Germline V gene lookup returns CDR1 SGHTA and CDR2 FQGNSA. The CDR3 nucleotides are TGTGCCAGCAGACTAGGTGGGTACAATGAGCAGTTCTTC. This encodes CASRLGGYNEQFF.

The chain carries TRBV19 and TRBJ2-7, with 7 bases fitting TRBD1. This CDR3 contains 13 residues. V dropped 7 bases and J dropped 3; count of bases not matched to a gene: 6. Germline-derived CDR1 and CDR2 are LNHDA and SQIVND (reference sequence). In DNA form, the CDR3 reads TGTGCCAGTAAAGGGCAGGGGGACTACGAGCAGTACTTC. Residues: CASKGQGDYEQYF.

CDR3 nucleotides: TGTGCCAGCAGCTTAGGTAGGGTTAGCGGTTACAATGAGCAGTTCTTC. As protein: CASSLGRVSGYNEQFF. This rearrangement joins TRBV11-2 to TRBJ2-1; a possible D gene is TRBD2 (6 bases). Trimming pared 1 base from V and 4 bases from J, leaving 14 bases between. The CDR3 extends over 16 amino acids. Germline CDR1 is SGHAT and CDR2 is FQNNGV.

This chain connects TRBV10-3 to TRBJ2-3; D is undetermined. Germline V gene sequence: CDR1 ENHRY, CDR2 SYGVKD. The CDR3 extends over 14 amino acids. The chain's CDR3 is CAIKPSLSTDTQYF. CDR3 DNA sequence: TGTGCGATAAAACCTAGTCTCAGCACAGATACGCAGTATTTT.

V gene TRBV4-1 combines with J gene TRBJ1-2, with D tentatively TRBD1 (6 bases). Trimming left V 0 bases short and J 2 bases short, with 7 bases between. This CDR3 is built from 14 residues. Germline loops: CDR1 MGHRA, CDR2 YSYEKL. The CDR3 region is CASSQDQGNYGYTF. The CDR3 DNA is TGCGCCAGCAGCCAAGATCAGGGGAACTATGGCTACACCTTC.

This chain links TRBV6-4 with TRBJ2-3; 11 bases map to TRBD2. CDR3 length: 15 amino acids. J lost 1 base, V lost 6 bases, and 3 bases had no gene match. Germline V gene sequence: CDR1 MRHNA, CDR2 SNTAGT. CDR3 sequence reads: CASSLAGGGTDTQYF. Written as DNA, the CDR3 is TGTGCCAGCAGCCTAGCGGGAGGAGGCACAGATACGCAGTATTTT.

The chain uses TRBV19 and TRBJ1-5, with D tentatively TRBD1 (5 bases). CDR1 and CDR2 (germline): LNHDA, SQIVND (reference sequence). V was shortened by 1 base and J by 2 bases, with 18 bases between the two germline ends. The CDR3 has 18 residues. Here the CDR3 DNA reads TGTGCCAGTAGTATAGGCCCAAGGGGCAGTGTGCGCAATCAGCCCCAGCATTTT. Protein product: CASSIGPRGSVRNQPQHF.

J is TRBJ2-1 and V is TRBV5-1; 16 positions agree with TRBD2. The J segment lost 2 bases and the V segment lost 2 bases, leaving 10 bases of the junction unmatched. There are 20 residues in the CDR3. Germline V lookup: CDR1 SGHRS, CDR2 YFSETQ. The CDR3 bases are TGCGCCAGCAGCTTAAGGGGACTAGCGGGAGGGCCGGTTCCCTACAATGAGCAGTTCTTC. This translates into CASSLRGLAGGPVPYNEQFF.

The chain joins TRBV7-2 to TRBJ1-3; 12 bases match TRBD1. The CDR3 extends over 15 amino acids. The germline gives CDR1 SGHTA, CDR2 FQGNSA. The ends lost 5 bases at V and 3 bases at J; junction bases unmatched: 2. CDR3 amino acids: CASSRDRGLGNTIYF. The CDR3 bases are TGTGCCAGCAGCCGGGACAGGGGGCTTGGAAACACCATATATTTT.

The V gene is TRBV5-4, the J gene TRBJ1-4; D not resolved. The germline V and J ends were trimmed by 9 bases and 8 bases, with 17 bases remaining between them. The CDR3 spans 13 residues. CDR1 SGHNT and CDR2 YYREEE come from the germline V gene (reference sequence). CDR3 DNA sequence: TGTGCCACCAGAAACGGTCTCAGGGAAAAACTGTTTTTT. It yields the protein CATRNGLREKLFF.

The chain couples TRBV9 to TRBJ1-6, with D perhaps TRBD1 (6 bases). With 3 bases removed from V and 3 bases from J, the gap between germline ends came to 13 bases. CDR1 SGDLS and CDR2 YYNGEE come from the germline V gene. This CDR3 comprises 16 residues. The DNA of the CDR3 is TGTGCCAGCAGCGCAACAGGGATGGACTATAATTCACCCCTCCACTTT. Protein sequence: CASSATGMDYNSPLHF.

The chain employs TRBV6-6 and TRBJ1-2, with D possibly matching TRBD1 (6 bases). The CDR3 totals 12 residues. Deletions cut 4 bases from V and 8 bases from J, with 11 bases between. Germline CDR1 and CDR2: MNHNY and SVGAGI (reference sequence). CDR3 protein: CASSFNRDGYTF. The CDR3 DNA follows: TGTGCCAGCAGTTTTAACAGGGACGGCTACACCTTC.

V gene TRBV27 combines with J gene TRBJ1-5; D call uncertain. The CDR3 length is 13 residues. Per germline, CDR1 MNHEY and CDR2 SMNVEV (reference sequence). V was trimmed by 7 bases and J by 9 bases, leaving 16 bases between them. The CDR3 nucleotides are TGTGCCAGCAACGCGGGGATCGGGTGGCCCCAGCATTTT. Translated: CASNAGIGWPQHF.

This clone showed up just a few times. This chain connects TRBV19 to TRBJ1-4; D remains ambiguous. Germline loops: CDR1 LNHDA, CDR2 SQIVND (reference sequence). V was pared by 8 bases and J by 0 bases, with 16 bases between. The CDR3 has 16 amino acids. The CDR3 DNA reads TGTGCCAGTCACCGTACGGGGATTGCAACTAATGAAAAACTGTTTTTT. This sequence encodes CASHRTGIATNEKLFF.

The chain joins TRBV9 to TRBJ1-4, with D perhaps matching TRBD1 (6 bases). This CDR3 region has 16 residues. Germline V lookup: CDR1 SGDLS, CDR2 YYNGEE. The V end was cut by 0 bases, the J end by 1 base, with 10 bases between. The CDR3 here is CASSVEAGETNEKLFF. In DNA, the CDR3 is TGTGCCAGCAGCGTAGAGGCAGGGGAAACTAATGAAAAACTGTTTTTT.

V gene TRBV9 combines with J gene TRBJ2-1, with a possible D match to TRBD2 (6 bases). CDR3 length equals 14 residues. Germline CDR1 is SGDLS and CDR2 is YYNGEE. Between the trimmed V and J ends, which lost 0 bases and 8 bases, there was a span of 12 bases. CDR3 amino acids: CASSVGLRDYEQFF. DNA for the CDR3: TGTGCCAGCAGCGTAGGGCTGCGGGACTATGAGCAGTTCTTC.